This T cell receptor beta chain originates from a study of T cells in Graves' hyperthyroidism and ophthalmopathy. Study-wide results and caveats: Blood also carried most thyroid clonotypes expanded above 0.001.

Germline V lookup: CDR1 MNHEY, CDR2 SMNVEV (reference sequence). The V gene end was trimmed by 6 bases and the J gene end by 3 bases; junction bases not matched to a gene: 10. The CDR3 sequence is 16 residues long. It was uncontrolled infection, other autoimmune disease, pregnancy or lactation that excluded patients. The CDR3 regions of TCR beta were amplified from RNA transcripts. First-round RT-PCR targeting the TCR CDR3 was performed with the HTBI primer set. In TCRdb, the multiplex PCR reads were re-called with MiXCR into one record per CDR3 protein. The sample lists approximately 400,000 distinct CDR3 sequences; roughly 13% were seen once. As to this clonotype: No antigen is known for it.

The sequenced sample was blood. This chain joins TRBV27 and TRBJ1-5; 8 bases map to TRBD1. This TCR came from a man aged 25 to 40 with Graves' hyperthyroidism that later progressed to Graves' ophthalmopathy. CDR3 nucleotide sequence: TGTGCCAGCAGGACTAATACAGGGGGGCTCAATCAGCCCCAGCATTTT. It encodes CASRTNTGGLNQPQHF.